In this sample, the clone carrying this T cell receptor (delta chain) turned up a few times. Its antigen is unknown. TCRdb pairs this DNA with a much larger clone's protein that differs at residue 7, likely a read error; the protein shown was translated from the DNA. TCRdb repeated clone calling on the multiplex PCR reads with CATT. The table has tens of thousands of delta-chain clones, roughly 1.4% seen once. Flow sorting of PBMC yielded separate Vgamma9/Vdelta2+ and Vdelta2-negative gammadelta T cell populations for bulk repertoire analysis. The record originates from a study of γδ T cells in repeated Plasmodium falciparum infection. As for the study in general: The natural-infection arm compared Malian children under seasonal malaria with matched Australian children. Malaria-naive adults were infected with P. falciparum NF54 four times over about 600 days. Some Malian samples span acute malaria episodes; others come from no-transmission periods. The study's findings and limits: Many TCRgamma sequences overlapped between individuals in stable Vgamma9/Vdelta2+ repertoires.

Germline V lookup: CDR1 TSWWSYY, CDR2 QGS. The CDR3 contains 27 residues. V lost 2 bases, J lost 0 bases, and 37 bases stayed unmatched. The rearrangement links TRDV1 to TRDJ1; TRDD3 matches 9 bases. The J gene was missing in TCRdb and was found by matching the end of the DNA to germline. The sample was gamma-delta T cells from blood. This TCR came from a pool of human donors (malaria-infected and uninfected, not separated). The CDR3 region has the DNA TGTGCTCTTGGGGAAGTGGGAGTCCGAAAACCAGTACAGCTACTGGGGGAGAAATACTGGGACACCGATAAACTCATCTTT. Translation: CALGEVGVRKPVQLLGEKYWDTDKLIF.